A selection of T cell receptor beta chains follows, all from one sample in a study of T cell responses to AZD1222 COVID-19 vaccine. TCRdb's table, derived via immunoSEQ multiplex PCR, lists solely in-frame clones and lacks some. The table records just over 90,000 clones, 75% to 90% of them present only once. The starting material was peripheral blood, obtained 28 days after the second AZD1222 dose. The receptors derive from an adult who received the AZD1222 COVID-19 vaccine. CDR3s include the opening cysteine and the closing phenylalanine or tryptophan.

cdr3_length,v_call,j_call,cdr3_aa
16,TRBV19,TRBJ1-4,CASPTGRSTTNEKLFF
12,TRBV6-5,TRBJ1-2,CASTDGGYGYTF
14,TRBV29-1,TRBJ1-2,CSVEEGYPNYGYTF
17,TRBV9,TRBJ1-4,CASSVDRGQTTNEKLFF
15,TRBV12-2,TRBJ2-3,CASRLGEQGIDTQYF
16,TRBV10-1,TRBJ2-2,CASSDAEGTDTGELFF
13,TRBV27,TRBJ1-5,CASSPTGTQPQHF
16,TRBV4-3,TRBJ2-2,CASSQVTGPGTGELFF
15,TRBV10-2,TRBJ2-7,CASNTLVGHVYEQYF
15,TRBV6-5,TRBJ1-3,CASRPLGQGLNTIYF